This T cell receptor beta chain derives from a study of cytotoxic CD8 clonotypes in ibrutinib-treated CLL. Study outcomes and limitations: T-cell clonality at baseline went above that of age-matched healthy donors and rose and fell with circulating CD8+ T-cell counts. Public clonotypes proved infrequent, and on treatment they shrank or remained steady.

With regard to this clone: Its antigen remains unknown.

The CDR3 extends over 17 amino acids. Germline assignment: CDR1 SGHRS and CDR2 YFSETQ. V dropped 4 bases and J dropped 8 bases, with 24 bases sitting between them. Sequenced by immunoSEQ multiplex PCR; TCRdb stores in-frame clones only, minus some. The repertoire holds 60,000 to 65,000 clones, with around 60% as singletons. The gene calls are TRBV5-1 and TRBJ2-2, with D tentatively TRBD1 (5 bases). The clonotype originates from a human donor with chronic lymphocytic leukemia. Sequences were derived from PBMCs, sampled after 12 months of ibrutinib treatment. The CDR3 here is CASSDGQTPYHGGELFF. DNA for the CDR3: TGCGCCAGCAGCGATGGACAAACACCTTATCATGGGGGGGAGCTGTTTTTT. Full variable domain (outside the CDR3, taken from reference TRBV5-1 and TRBJ2-2): KAGVTQTPRYLIKTRGQQVTLSCSPISGHRSVSWYQQTPGQGLQFLFEYFSETQRNKGNFPGRFSGRQFSNSRSEMNVSTLELGDSALYLCASSDGQTPYHGGELFFGEGSRLTVL.